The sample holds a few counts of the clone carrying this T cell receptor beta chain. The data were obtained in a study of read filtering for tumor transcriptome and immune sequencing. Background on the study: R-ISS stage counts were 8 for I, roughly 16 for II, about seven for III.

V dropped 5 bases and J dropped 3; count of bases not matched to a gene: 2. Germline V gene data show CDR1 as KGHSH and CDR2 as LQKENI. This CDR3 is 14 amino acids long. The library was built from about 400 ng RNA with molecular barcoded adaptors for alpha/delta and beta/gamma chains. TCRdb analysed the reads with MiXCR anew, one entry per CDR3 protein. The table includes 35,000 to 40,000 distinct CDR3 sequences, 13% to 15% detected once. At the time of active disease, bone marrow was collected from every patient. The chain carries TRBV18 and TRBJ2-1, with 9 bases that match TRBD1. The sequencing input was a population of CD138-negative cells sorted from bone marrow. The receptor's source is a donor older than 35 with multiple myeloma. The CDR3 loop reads CASSGQGIYNEQFF. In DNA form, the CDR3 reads TGTGCCAGCTCAGGACAGGGGATCTACAATGAGCAGTTCTTC.